Below are 32 T cell receptor beta chains sequenced from a single sample in a study of blood T cell repertoires in COVID-19. Repertoires were generated with immunoSEQ multiplex PCR, while TCRdb's copy carries only in-frame clones and drops some. The sample has roughly 250,000 clones; about 85% are singletons. The sequencing sample was made of PBMCs or T cells enriched from blood (not recorded which). The receptors here all came from a woman aged 25-40 years with acute COVID-19.

The chain combines TRBV5-1 with TRBJ2-2; TRBD2 agrees at 8 bases. The CDR3 runs to 16 residues. CDR1 and CDR2 (germline): SGHRS, YFSETQ. Trimming took 4 bases from V and 2 from J; bases not matched to a gene: 7. The CDR3 loop reads CASSPGGQANTGELFF. The CDR3, as DNA: TGCGCCAGCAGCCCGGGGGGGCAGGCCAACACCGGGGAGCTGTTTTTT.

This chain links TRBV4-3 with TRBJ2-5, with D possibly matching TRBD1 (5 bases). This CDR3 has 13 amino acids. Germline CDR1 reads LGHNA; CDR2 reads YSLEER. V shed 0 bases and J shed 7 bases, with 9 bases lying between them. The CDR3, as DNA: TGCGCCAGCAGCCAAGATCGTCAGGGGACCCAGTACTTC. Residues: CASSQDRQGTQYF.

The genes are TRBV14 and TRBJ1-2; unclear D gene. V was shortened by 4 bases and J by 1 base, with 7 bases between the two germline ends. The CDR3 is 13 amino acids. Per germline, CDR1 SGHDN and CDR2 FVKESK. The CDR3 here is CASSRLSNYGYTF. For the CDR3, the DNA is TGTGCCAGCAGCCGACTGAGTAACTATGGCTACACCTTC.

In its sample, this clone was seen once. J is TRBJ2-1 and V is TRBV7-2; TRBD2 matches 8 bases. CDR1 is SGHTA, CDR2 FQGNSA, per germline. The CDR3 is made up of 15 amino acids. V lost 1 base and J lost 14; bases outside the gene matches: 13. For the CDR3, the DNA is TGTGCCAGCAGCTTAGATGGGCGGACTAGCCTAATAAAGTTCTTC. Translated: CASSLDGRTSLIKFF.

This chain joins TRBV20-1 and TRBJ2-7; D ambiguous. The CDR3 spans 11 residues. Looked up from germline, CDR1 is DFQATT and CDR2 is SNEGSKA (reference sequence). V was trimmed by 3 bases and J by 4 bases, leaving 7 bases between them. In DNA form, the CDR3 reads TGCAGTGCTAGTCGTGAGTACGAGCAGTACTTC. Translation: CSASREYEQYF.

The rearrangement links TRBV6-5 to TRBJ1-6; D gene unclear. The V gene's germline CDR1 is MNHEY and CDR2 SVGAGI. The CDR3 consists of 16 residues. Trimming removed 2 bases at V and 7 bases at J, with 15 bases between. In DNA form, the CDR3 reads TGTGCCAGCAGTTACGCAAAGCGACCGGAAAATTCACCCCTCCACTTT. Its protein product is CASSYAKRPENSPLHF.

The chain uses TRBV3-1 (or the pseudogene TRBV3-2) and TRBJ1-1, with TRBD1 as a possible D gene (5 bases). Trimming took off 2 bases at V and 5 bases at J, with 12 bases between the two ends. This CDR3 comprises 14 residues. Looked up from germline, CDR1 is LGHDT and CDR2 is YNNKEL (reference sequence). The chain's CDR3 is CASSQSRAGTEAFF. DNA of the CDR3: TGTGCCAGCAGCCAAAGCAGGGCAGGGACTGAAGCTTTCTTT.

The chain combines TRBV28 with TRBJ2-1, with 13 nucleotides matching TRBD2. Germline trimming cut 6 bases from V and 7 bases from J; bases unmatched to any gene: 9. The CDR3 has 16 residues. Germline lookup yields CDR1 MDHEN and CDR2 SYDVKM. The CDR3 DNA follows: TGTGCCAGCAGCCGACTAGCGGGAGGCGTTGGGAATGAGCAGTTCTTC. It is translated as CASSRLAGGVGNEQFF. Drawing the rest from reference TRBV28 and TRBJ2-1, the complete variable domain is DVKVTQSSRYLVKRTGEKVFLECVQDMDHENMFWYRQDPGLGLRLIYFSYDVKMKEKGDIPEGYSVSREKKERFSLILESASTNQTSMYLCASSRLAGGVGNEQFFGPGTRLTVL.

The chain links TRBV3-1 (or the pseudogene TRBV3-2) to TRBJ2-7, with no clear D. The V gene's germline CDR1 is LGHDT and CDR2 YNNKEL (reference sequence). The CDR3 loop spans 14 amino acids. The V gene lost 1 base and the J gene lost 5 bases, with 12 bases spanning the gap. CDR3 protein: CASSQVNAKHEQYF. The DNA of the CDR3 is TGTGCCAGCAGCCAAGTTAACGCCAAGCACGAGCAGTACTTC.

The chain combines TRBV28 with TRBJ1-3; 9 bases agree with TRBD1. Germline values: CDR1 MDHEN, CDR2 SYDVKM. The CDR3 consists of 13 residues. With V trimmed by 8 bases and J by 2 bases, 1 base remained unmatched. The CDR3 nucleotides are TGTGCCAGCGGACAGGGGCCTGGAAACACCATATATTTT. It is translated as CASGQGPGNTIYF.

This rearrangement joins TRBV2 to TRBJ2-5; 9 bases are a match to TRBD1. The trim removed 6 bases at V and 5 bases at J, leaving 7 bases unmatched. There are 14 residues in the CDR3. Germline V CDR1 and CDR2: SNHLY, FYNNEI. CDR3 residues: CASRRDRVFETQYF. The CDR3 DNA reads as TGTGCCAGCAGAAGGGACAGGGTCTTTGAGACCCAGTACTTC.

This rearrangement joins TRBV29-1 to TRBJ1-1, with a possible D match to TRBD1 (6 bases). The CDR3 contains 14 residues. V lost 4 bases and J lost 2, with 14 bases in between. Germline CDR1 is SQVTM and CDR2 is ANQGSEA. DNA of the CDR3: TGCAGCGTTGTTTCCAGGGGCCTTAACACTGAAGCTTTCTTT. Translation: CSVVSRGLNTEAFF.

The gene calls are TRBV5-1 and TRBJ2-4; D might be TRBD2 (5 bases). Deletions cut 2 bases from V and 0 bases from J, with 12 bases between. The CDR3 loop spans 16 amino acids. The germline V gene encodes CDR1 SGHRS and CDR2 YFSETQ. CDR3 sequence: CASSLGGGVAKNIQYF. CDR3 coding DNA: TGCGCCAGCAGCTTAGGAGGAGGTGTAGCCAAAAACATTCAGTACTTC.

V usage is TRBV15 and J usage is TRBJ1-6; no definite D call. The germline V gene encodes CDR1 LNHNV and CDR2 YYDKDF (reference sequence). CDR3 length equals 14 residues. V was cut by 0 bases and J by 10 bases, with 10 bases left in between. The CDR3 region is CATSRDPLSSPLHF. The CDR3 DNA follows: TGTGCCACCAGCAGAGATCCTCTATCGTCACCCCTCCACTTT.

V usage is TRBV28 and J usage is TRBJ2-4; 7 bases align to TRBD2. CDR3 length: 15 residues. The J segment lost 6 bases and the V segment lost 4 bases, leaving 9 bases of the junction unmatched. The germline V gene encodes CDR1 MDHEN and CDR2 SYDVKM. For the CDR3, the DNA is TGTGCCAGCAGTTCTCTAGCGGCGGGGACAAACATTCAGTACTTC. It yields the protein CASSSLAAGTNIQYF.

This chain uses TRBV28 with TRBJ1-1; D perhaps matches TRBD1 (6 bases). The germline V gene encodes CDR1 MDHEN and CDR2 SYDVKM. V was cut by 1 base and J by 4 bases, with 13 bases left in between. This CDR3 has 15 residues. In nucleotides, the CDR3 is TGTGCCAGCAGTTTATCGGGAGGGGGAGTCACTGAAGCTTTCTTT. This encodes CASSLSGGGVTEAFF.

As to this clone: Sequence at one end of the junction differs from germline and may be a read error. This chain links TRBV5-1 with TRBJ1-2; 8 bases are a match to TRBD1. The germline V gene encodes CDR1 SGHRS and CDR2 YFSETQ. The CDR3 is 15 residues long. For the CDR3, the DNA is TGCGCCAGCAGCTTTTTAGGCGCGAGTTACGACAGGGGATCCTTC. Residues: CASSFLGASYDRGSF.

V usage is TRBV7-2 and J usage is TRBJ2-2, with 8 bases lining up with TRBD1. The germline CDR1 and CDR2 sequences are SGHTA and FQGNSA. Trimming took 4 bases from V and 7 from J; bases not matched to a gene: 11. The CDR3 has 16 residues. The CDR3 DNA follows: TGTGCCAGCAGCTCTCGCCGGGACAGGAGATTCGGGGAGCTGTTTTTT. Its translation is CASSSRRDRRFGELFF.

The genes are TRBV7-9 and TRBJ1-2, with 9 positions matching TRBD1. V shed 4 bases and J 5 bases; nucleotides not matched to a gene: 17. CDR3 size: 18 residues. Germline V lookup: CDR1 SEHNR, CDR2 FQNEAQ (reference sequence). The CDR3 region has the DNA TGTGCCAGCAGCTCCTCCTGGTTTACGCGGGACAGGGTTTATGGCTACACCTTC. It is translated as CASSSSWFTRDRVYGYTF.

The chain carries TRBV2 and TRBJ1-2; no definite D call. From germline, CDR1 is SNHLY and CDR2 FYNNEI. The CDR3 spans 14 residues. Between the trimmed V and J ends, which lost 4 bases and 4 bases, there was a span of 13 bases. The CDR3 loop is CASSAHSPTYGYTF. CDR3 coding DNA: TGTGCCAGCAGTGCGCACAGCCCAACCTATGGCTACACCTTC. Full variable domain (missing parts from reference TRBV2 and TRBJ1-2): EPEVTQTPSHQVTQMGQEVILRCVPISNHLYFYWYRQILGQKVEFLVSFYNNEISEKSEIFDDQFSVERPDGSNFTLKIRSTKLEDSAMYFCASSAHSPTYGYTFGSGTRLTVV.

This clone was detected only a few times. This chain joins TRBV4-1 and TRBJ2-7; TRBD1 matches at 7 bases. Germline V gene data show CDR1 as MGHRA and CDR2 as YSYEKL. This CDR3 has 16 residues. V was pared by 0 bases and J by 4 bases, with 9 bases of the junction left unmatched. The CDR3 sequence: CASSQEEGGFGYEQYF. DNA of the CDR3: TGCGCCAGCAGCCAAGAGGAAGGGGGCTTTGGTTACGAGCAGTACTTC.

The rearrangement uses TRBV5-1 and TRBJ1-4; D gene ambiguous. This CDR3 has 17 amino acids. CDR1 SGHRS and CDR2 YFSETQ come from the germline V gene. V was trimmed by 4 bases and J by 2 bases, leaving 18 bases between them. The CDR3 coding sequence is TGCGCCAGCAGCAACCGGGAGCAAAGTGAGACTAATGAAAAACTGTTTTTT. Translated, it gives CASSNREQSETNEKLFF. Complete variable domain (other parts from reference TRBV5-1 and TRBJ1-4): KAGVTQTPRYLIKTRGQQVTLSCSPISGHRSVSWYQQTPGQGLQFLFEYFSETQRNKGNFPGRFSGRQFSNSRSEMNVSTLELGDSALYLCASSNREQSETNEKLFFGSGTQLSVL.

Concerning this clone itself: An end of the junction differs from the germline gene, which may be a read error. This chain connects TRBV2 to TRBJ1-1, with 9 nucleotides matching TRBD1. From germline, CDR1 is SNHLY and CDR2 FYNNEI. This CDR3 has 12 amino acids. CDR3 protein: CASSSKTGGENF. For the CDR3, the DNA is TGTGCCAGCAGTAGCAAGACAGGGGGGGAGAACTTT. Supplemented by reference TRBV2 and TRBJ1-1, the full variable domain reads EPEVTQTPSHQVTQMGQEVILRCVPISNHLYFYWYRQILGQKVEFLVSFYNNEISEKSEIFDDQFSVERPDGSNFTLKIRSTKLEDSAMYFCASSSKTGGENFGQGTRLTVV.

The chain uses TRBV28 and TRBJ2-1, with D possibly TRBD2 on 5 matching bases. This CDR3 has 17 amino acids. CDR1 is MDHEN, CDR2 SYDVKM, per germline. Deletions cut 3 bases from V and 0 bases from J, with 15 bases between. Here the CDR3 reads CASSFSVDSGSYNEQFF. The CDR3 DNA reads TGTGCCAGCAGTTTTTCTGTGGACTCCGGCTCCTACAATGAGCAGTTCTTC.

The V gene is TRBV19, the J gene TRBJ1-1; possibly TRBD1 for D (5 bases). Per the germline V gene, CDR1 is LNHDA and CDR2 is SQIVND (reference sequence). The CDR3 loop spans 14 amino acids. V was clipped by 1 base and J by 4 bases, with 10 bases between them. CDR3 loop: CASSIVGGVTEAFF. The CDR3, as DNA: TGTGCCAGTAGTATAGTCGGGGGGGTCACTGAAGCTTTCTTT. Based on the CDR3 plus reference TRBV19 and TRBJ1-1, the full variable domain is DGGITQSPKYLFRKEGQNVTLSCEQNLNHDAMYWYRQDPGQGLRLIYYSQIVNDFQKGDIAEGYSVSREKKESFPLTVTSAQKNPTAFYLCASSIVGGVTEAFFGQGTRLTVV.

The chain recombines TRBV5-6 with TRBJ1-5; D unclear. Germline V gene lookup returns CDR1 SGHDT and CDR2 YYEEEE. With 1 base removed from V and 0 bases from J, the gap between germline ends came to 14 bases. There are 17 residues in the CDR3. CDR3 coding DNA: TGTGCCAGCAGCTTGATGGCGGCAGAATATAGCAATCAGCCCCAGCATTTT. As protein: CASSLMAAEYSNQPQHF.

The rearrangement uses TRBV5-4 and TRBJ2-1, with TRBD2 identical over 11 bases. The CDR3 loop spans 16 amino acids. Trimming at V came to 1 base and at J to 7 bases, leaving 7 bases not matched to a gene. Per germline, CDR1 SGHNT and CDR2 YYREEE (reference sequence). CDR3: CASSLSLAGGRNEQFF. The CDR3 coding sequence is TGTGCCAGCAGCTTGTCCTTAGCGGGGGGGAGGAATGAGCAGTTCTTC.

This chain links TRBV4-3 with TRBJ1-2; TRBD1 might be the D (6 bases). This CDR3 contains 18 residues. Trimming left V 3 bases short and J 8 bases short, with 28 bases between. CDR1 LGHNA and CDR2 YSLEER come from the germline V gene. CDR3 amino acids: CASSQEVGRRGANLGYTF. The CDR3 DNA reads as TGCGCCAGCAGCCAGGAAGTGGGACGACGGGGGGCAAATTTAGGCTACACCTTC.

This chain joins TRBV19 and TRBJ2-1; 9 bases match TRBD2. Germline CDR1 reads LNHDA; CDR2 reads SQIVND (reference sequence). V shed 10 bases and J 3 bases; nucleotides not matched to a gene: 10. This CDR3 region has 15 residues. The CDR3 DNA reads as TGTGCCACTGCCCCGCTAGCGGGATTCTACAATGAGCAGTTCTTC. As protein: CATAPLAGFYNEQFF.

The chain links TRBV12-5 to TRBJ2-2, with 11 bases lining up with TRBD1. The junction had 3 bases not matched to a gene; V was cut back by 3 bases and J by 3 bases. The CDR3 runs 16 residues. From germline, CDR1 is LGHNT and CDR2 FRNRAP. The CDR3 DNA follows: TGTGCTAGTGGTTTTGGACAGGGGGCCGACACCGGGGAGCTGTTTTTT. This encodes CASGFGQGADTGELFF. Full variable domain (rest looked up from reference TRBV12-5 and TRBJ2-2): DARVTQTPRHKVTEMGQEVTMRCQPILGHNTVFWYRQTMMQGLELLAYFRNRAPLDDSGMPKDRFSAEMPDATLATLKIQPSEPRDSAVYFCASGFGQGADTGELFFGEGSRLTVL.

The chain has TRBV18 and TRBJ1-2; 7 nucleotides line up with TRBD1. Germline assignment: CDR1 KGHSH and CDR2 LQKENI. Germline trimming cut 5 bases from V and 4 bases from J; bases unmatched to any gene: 7. The CDR3 has 14 amino acids. The DNA for the CDR3 is TGTGCCAGCTCAACAGGGGCAACGGGCTATGGCTACACCTTC. Residues: CASSTGATGYGYTF.

This clone was recorded only once. J is TRBJ2-1 and V is TRBV12-5; D remains ambiguous. This CDR3 has 12 amino acids. With 2 bases removed from V and 10 bases from J, the gap between germline ends came to 9 bases. CDR1 is LGHNT, CDR2 FRNRAP, per germline. CDR3 coding DNA: TGTGCTAGTGGTTTGACTCTCGGGGAGCAGTTCTTC. Translating it yields CASGLTLGEQFF.